This T cell receptor beta chain derives from a study of blood T cell repertoires in COVID-19. TCRdb's copy holds only in-frame clones and misses some; the assay was immunoSEQ multiplex PCR. Of about 400,000 clones listed, 70% to 90% are singletons. Between the trimmed V and J ends, which lost 0 bases and 8 bases, there was a span of 14 bases. The length of the CDR3 is 15 residues. Per germline, CDR1 SGDLS and CDR2 YYNGEE. The source is a woman under 30 with acute COVID-19. J is TRBJ1-4 and V is TRBV9, with D possibly TRBD1 on 5 matching bases. Sequencing used PBMCs or T cells enriched from blood (not recorded which). The CDR3 region has the DNA TGTGCCAGCAGCGTAGCGGACACCTCGTGGGAAAAACTGTTTTTT. This codes for CASSVADTSWEKLFF.